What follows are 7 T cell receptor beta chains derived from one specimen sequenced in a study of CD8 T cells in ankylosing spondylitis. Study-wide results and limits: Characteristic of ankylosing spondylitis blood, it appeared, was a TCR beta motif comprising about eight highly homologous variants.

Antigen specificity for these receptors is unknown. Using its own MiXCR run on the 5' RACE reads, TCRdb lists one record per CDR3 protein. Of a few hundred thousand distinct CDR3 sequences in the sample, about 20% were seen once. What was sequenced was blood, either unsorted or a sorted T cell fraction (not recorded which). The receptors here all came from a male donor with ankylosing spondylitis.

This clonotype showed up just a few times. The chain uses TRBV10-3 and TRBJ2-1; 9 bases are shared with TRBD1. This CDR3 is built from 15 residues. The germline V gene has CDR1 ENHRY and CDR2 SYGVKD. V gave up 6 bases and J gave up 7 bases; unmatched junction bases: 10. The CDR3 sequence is CAIRGGQGDGNEQFF. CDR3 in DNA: TGTGCCATCAGGGGGGGACAGGGAGACGGTAATGAGCAGTTCTTC.

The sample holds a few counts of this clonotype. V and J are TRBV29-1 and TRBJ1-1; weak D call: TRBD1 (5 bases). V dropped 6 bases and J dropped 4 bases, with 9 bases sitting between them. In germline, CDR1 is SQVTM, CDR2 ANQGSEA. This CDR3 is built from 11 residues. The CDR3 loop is CSVVGVTEAFF. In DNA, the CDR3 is TGCAGCGTGGTGGGGGTCACTGAAGCTTTCTTT.

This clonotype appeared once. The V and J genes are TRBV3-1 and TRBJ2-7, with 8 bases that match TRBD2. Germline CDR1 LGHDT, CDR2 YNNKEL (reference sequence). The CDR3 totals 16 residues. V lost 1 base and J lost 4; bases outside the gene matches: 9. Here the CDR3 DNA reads TGTGCCAGCAGCCAAGCCCCAGCGGGAGCTAGGTACGAGCAGTACTTC. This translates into CASSQAPAGARYEQYF.

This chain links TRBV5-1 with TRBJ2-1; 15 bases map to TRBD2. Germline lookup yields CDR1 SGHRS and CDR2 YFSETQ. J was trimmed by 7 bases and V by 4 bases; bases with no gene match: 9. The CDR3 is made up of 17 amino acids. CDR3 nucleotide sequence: TGCGCCAGCAGCGGGGGACTAGCGGGAGGCATCAGGAATGAGCAGTTCTTC. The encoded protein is CASSGGLAGGIRNEQFF.

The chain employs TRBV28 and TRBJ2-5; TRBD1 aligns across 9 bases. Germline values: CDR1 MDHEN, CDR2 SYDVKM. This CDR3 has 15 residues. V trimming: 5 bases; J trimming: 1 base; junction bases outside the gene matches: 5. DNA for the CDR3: TGTGCCAGCAGTCCCATGGACAGGGGCCAAGAGACCCAGTACTTC. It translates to CASSPMDRGQETQYF.

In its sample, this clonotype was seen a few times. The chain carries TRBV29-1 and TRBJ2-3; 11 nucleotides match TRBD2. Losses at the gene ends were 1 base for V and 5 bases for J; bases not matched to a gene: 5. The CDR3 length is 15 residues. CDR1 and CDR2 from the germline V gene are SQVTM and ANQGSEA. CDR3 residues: CSVEVAGGPIDTQYF. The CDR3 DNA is TGCAGCGTTGAAGTAGCGGGAGGGCCGATAGATACGCAGTATTTT.

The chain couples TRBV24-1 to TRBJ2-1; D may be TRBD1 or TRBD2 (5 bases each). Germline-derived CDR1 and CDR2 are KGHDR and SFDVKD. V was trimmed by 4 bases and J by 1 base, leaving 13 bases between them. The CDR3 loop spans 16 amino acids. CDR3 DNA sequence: TGTGCCACCAGTGAACAGCGAGGGGCGTCCTACAATGAGCAGTTCTTC. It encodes CATSEQRGASYNEQFF.